A selection of T cell receptor beta chains follows, all from one sample in a study of beta chain features in type 1 diabetes. The protocol was immunoSEQ multiplex PCR, while the TCRdb copy is restricted to in-frame clones and leaves out a portion. The sample shows under 350,000 clones, 24% of them seen only once. The specimen was naive CD4+ T cells from blood. Receptor source: a woman under 40 with type 1 diabetes. Each CDR3 is given with its conserved first and last residue. Fields, in order: CDR3 length, D gene, V gene, J gene, clone size, CDR3 protein, CDR3 DNA. The D gene is left open where the match is weak. Clone size appears in some rows only: once, few, many, or a class for an expanded clone.

length: 11
D: -
V: TRBV29-1
J: TRBJ2-3
size: few
CDR3: CSVNQGDTQYF
DNA: TGCAGCGTTAACCAGGGAGATACGCAGTATTTT

length: 16
D: TRBD2
V: TRBV4-1
J: TRBJ2-5
size: few
CDR3: CASSQVGLAGPETQYF
DNA: TGCGCCAGCAGCCAAGTAGGACTAGCGGGACCAGAGACCCAGTACTTC

length: 12
D: -
V: TRBV19
J: TRBJ2-7
size: few
CDR3: CASSRGVYEQYF
DNA: TGTGCCAGTAGCAGGGGAGTCTACGAGCAGTACTTC

length: 16
D: -
V: TRBV19
J: TRBJ2-1
size: -
CDR3: CAIQPTGTGSYNEQFF
DNA: TGTGCCATTCAACCCACCGGGACTGGGTCCTACAATGAGCAGTTCTTC

length: 13
D: -
V: TRBV29-1
J: TRBJ1-2
size: -
CDR3: CSVDHHQGNGYTF
DNA: TGCAGCGTTGACCACCACCAGGGGAATGGCTACACCTTC

length: 14
D: -
V: TRBV5-1
J: TRBJ1-4
size: -
CDR3: CASSLAAEDEKLFF
DNA: TGCGCCAGCAGCTTGGCCGCGGAGGACGAAAAACTGTTTTTT

length: 16
D: -
V: TRBV11-2
J: TRBJ2-1
size: few
CDR3: CASSLEGTGGKNEQFF
DNA: TGTGCCAGCAGCTTAGAGGGGACTGGGGGTAAGAATGAGCAGTTCTTC

length: 15
D: TRBD2
V: TRBV11-2
J: TRBJ2-3
size: few
CDR3: CASSFAGVVRDTQYF
DNA: TGTGCCAGCAGCTTCGCGGGAGTGGTCAGAGATACGCAGTATTTT

length: 14
D: TRBD2
V: TRBV7-3
J: TRBJ2-5
size: few
CDR3: CASSPGLTQETQYF
DNA: TGTGCCAGCAGCCCGGGACTAACCCAAGAGACCCAGTACTTC

length: 16
D: -
V: TRBV21-1
J: TRBJ1-5
size: few
CDR3: CASSNRGTGGRQPQHF
DNA: TGTGCCAGCAGCAACAGAGGGACAGGGGGCCGTCAGCCCCAGCATTTT

length: 12
D: -
V: TRBV10-3
J: TRBJ2-5
size: -
CDR3: CAISDGLETQYF
DNA: TGTGCCATCAGTGATGGCCTAGAGACCCAGTACTTC

length: 14
D: TRBD2
V: TRBV6-5
J: TRBJ2-7
size: -
CDR3: CASSFIAGVYEQYF
DNA: TGTGCCAGCAGTTTTATAGCGGGAGTCTACGAGCAGTACTTC

length: 16
D: TRBD2
V: TRBV7-7
J: TRBJ2-5
size: few
CDR3: CASSTGLAGRQETQYF
DNA: TGTGCTAGCAGCACAGGACTAGCGGGACGTCAAGAGACCCAGTACTTC

length: 13
D: -
V: TRBV9
J: TRBJ2-4
size: few
CDR3: CASSVQGGNIQYF
DNA: TGTGCCAGCAGCGTCCAAGGGGGAAACATTCAGTACTTC

length: 11
D: -
V: TRBV29-1
J: TRBJ2-7
size: few
CDR3: CSVATVYEQYF
DNA: TGCAGCGTTGCAACAGTCTACGAGCAGTACTTC

length: 15
D: TRBD2
V: TRBV5-4
J: TRBJ2-7
size: -
CDR3: CASSSPLAGGREQYF
DNA: TGTGCCAGCAGCTCACCGCTAGCGGGAGGGCGCGAGCAGTACTTC

length: 14
D: -
V: TRBV30
J: TRBJ1-2
size: few
CDR3: CAWILEARGHGYTF
DNA: TGTGCCTGGATATTGGAGGCGCGGGGCCATGGCTACACCTTC

length: 15
D: -
V: TRBV18
J: TRBJ1-2
size: few
CDR3: CASSPSRDNLYGYTF
DNA: TGTGCCAGCTCACCTTCCCGGGACAATCTGTATGGCTACACCTTC

length: 12
D: -
V: TRBV2
J: TRBJ2-1
size: -
CDR3: CASSEWLLEQFF
DNA: TGTGCCAGCAGTGAATGGCTTTTGGAGCAGTTCTTC

length: 13
D: -
V: TRBV19
J: TRBJ2-5
size: few
CDR3: CASSMEREETQYF
DNA: TGTGCCAGTAGTATGGAGCGAGAAGAGACCCAGTACTTC

length: 13
D: -
V: TRBV6-6
J: TRBJ2-7
size: -
CDR3: CASSPDRIAEQYF
DNA: TGTGCCAGCAGTCCAGACAGGATCGCCGAGCAGTACTTC

length: 15
D: -
V: TRBV7-2
J: TRBJ2-1
size: -
CDR3: CASSLRADSYNEQFF
DNA: TGTGCCAGCAGCTTACGAGCGGACTCCTACAATGAGCAGTTCTTC